The following is a TCR beta chain sequence with its context. Germline V gene data show CDR1 as SEHNR and CDR2 as FQNEAQ (reference sequence). V shed 5 bases and J 6 bases; nucleotides not matched to a gene: 2. The CDR3 is 13 amino acids. TCRdb's table, derived via immunoSEQ multiplex PCR, lists solely in-frame clones and lacks some. The sample shows about 60,000 clones, roughly 80% of them seen only once. The entry originates in a study of blood T cell repertoires in COVID-19. Across the whole study: Samples taken during acute and convalescent COVID-19 were collected in the United States, Italy and Spain.

The source is a human donor in a cohort sampled during active COVID-19. The source material was peripheral blood. V gene TRBV7-9 combines with J gene TRBJ1-2, with 11 nucleotides matching TRBD1. The CDR3 bases are TGTGCCAGCAGCACGGGACAGGGGGATGGCTACACCTTC. It specifies CASSTGQGDGYTF.